The 32 T cell receptor beta chains given below trace back to one sample, sequenced in a study of tumor-infiltrating lymphocytes in primary liver carcinoma. Total RNA amounting to 500 ng was the source from which TCR beta cDNA was made with a constant-region primer. ARM-PCR, slightly modified, supplied the TCR beta libraries through three nested multiplex PCR rounds. Primers for the first two PCR rounds were TRBV1-TRBV30 forward primers and a C-beta reverse primer (about 10 cycles per round). TCRdb used MiXCR to reprocess the multiplex PCR reads, holding one entry per CDR3 protein. The sample has almost 200,000 distinct CDR3 sequences, less than 75% seen once. Germline DNA was also extracted, with blood RNA taken from unsorted whole blood. The sample taken for sequencing was peripheral blood. Receptor source: a woman between 55 and 75 years old with primary liver carcinoma and hepatitis B virus infection.

The V call is TRBV7-3, the J call TRBJ2-1; the match to TRBD2 covers 9 bases. This CDR3 region has 16 residues. Germline V lookup: CDR1 SGHTA, CDR2 FQGTGA. V lost 5 bases and J lost 9; bases outside the gene matches: 14. The CDR3 bases are TGTGCCAGCAGCCCCGGGGGTAGCGGGAGAGGTAGTGAGCAGTTCTTC. Its protein is CASSPGGSGRGSEQFF. The entire variable domain, with the rest obtained from reference TRBV7-3 and TRBJ2-1, is as follows: GAGVSQTPSNKVTEKGKYVELRCDPISGHTALYWYRQSLGQGPEFLIYFQGTGAADDSGLPNDRFFAVRPEGSVSTLKIQRTERGDSAVYLCASSPGGSGRGSEQFFGPGTRLTVL.

On this clonotype: Being one base from a much bigger clone, this may be a read error. The chain joins TRBV12-3 or TRBV12-4 to TRBJ1-2, with 8 nucleotides matching TRBD1. This CDR3 region has 14 residues. J was trimmed by 3 bases and V by 6 bases; bases with no gene match: 6. The CDR3 protein is CASRPGGQDYGYTF. The CDR3 DNA sequence: TGTGCCAGCAGGCCCGGGGGACAGGACTATGGCTACACCTTC.

In its sample, this clonotype was seen a few times. V usage is TRBV28 and J usage is TRBJ2-1; D uncertain. CDR1 is MDHEN, CDR2 SYDVKM, per germline. The germline V and J ends were trimmed by 6 bases and 5 bases, with 14 bases remaining between them. This CDR3 is 14 amino acids long. The chain's CDR3 is CASSHQVANNEQFF. The CDR3 bases are TGTGCCAGCAGCCACCAGGTGGCCAACAATGAGCAGTTCTTC.

Turning to this clonotype: Given a much more abundant clone one base away, this may be a read error. CDR3 amino acids: CASSPTLRDTQYF. DNA for the CDR3: TGTGCCAGCAGTCCCACCCTACGGGATACGCAGTATTTT. The genes are TRBV6-5 and TRBJ2-3; D unclear. With 5 bases removed from V and 6 bases from J, the gap between germline ends came to 12 bases. Germline V gene lookup returns CDR1 MNHEY and CDR2 SVGAGI. CDR3 size: 13 residues.

This clonotype has a handful of counts. The V gene is TRBV28, the J gene TRBJ2-7, with a weak D call TRBD2 (6 bases). V lost 5 bases, J lost 2 bases, and 19 bases lay in between. Germline loops: CDR1 MDHEN, CDR2 SYDVKM. The CDR3 spans 16 residues. For the CDR3, the DNA is TGTGCCAGCAGTAAATTAGGGGCGGGATCAACCTACGAGCAGTACTTC. This encodes CASSKLGAGSTYEQYF.

Notes on this clonotype: A much more abundant neighbour one base away suggests this may be a read error. J is TRBJ2-7 and V is TRBV6-1, with TRBD2 matching over 7 bases. CDR1 is MNHNS, CDR2 SASEGT, per germline. The CDR3 runs 16 residues. The CDR3 coding sequence is TGTGCCAACAGTACCTCTAGCGGATTCAGCTCCTACGAGCAGTACTTC. Translating it yields CANSTSSGFSSYEQYF.

In regard to this clonotype: This may be a read error: a much more frequent sequence differs by one nucleotide. The genes are TRBV7-6 and TRBJ2-7, with D unresolved. The germline V gene has CDR1 SGHVS and CDR2 FNYEAQ. The CDR3 is 12 residues long. V lost 7 bases and J 0 bases, leaving 7 bases between the germline ends. The CDR3 here is CASNPRSYEQYF. For the CDR3, the DNA is TGTGCCAGCAACCCCCGCTCCTACGAGCAGTACTTC.

About this clonotype: Since a much larger clone is just one base distant, this may be a read error. The V gene is TRBV12-5, the J gene TRBJ2-5; possibly TRBD1 or TRBD2 for D (5 bases each). The V gene lost 9 bases and the J gene lost 3 bases, with 11 bases spanning the gap. The germline gives CDR1 LGHNT, CDR2 FRNRAP. The CDR3 consists of 12 residues. CDR3 bases: TGTGCTAGGAAAAGGGACGAAGAGACCCAGTACTTC. This codes for CARKRDEETQYF.

This clonotype was counted between two and nine times. This may stem from a read error, because a much larger clone lies one nucleotide away. The rearrangement joins TRBV30 to TRBJ1-1; perhaps TRBD1 as D (6 bases). Germline V gives CDR1 GTSNPN, CDR2 SVGIG (reference sequence). V lost 4 bases and J 3 bases, leaving 12 bases between the germline ends. The CDR3 has 13 residues. CDR3 protein: CAWNQGRDTEAFF. The CDR3 nucleotides are TGTGCCTGGAATCAGGGGAGGGACACTGAAGCTTTCTTT. Using reference TRBV30 and TRBJ1-1 for the parts outside the CDR3, the full variable domain is SQTIHQWPATLVQPVGSPLSLECTVEGTSNPNLYWYRQAAGRGLQLLFYSVGIGQISSEVPQNLSASRPQDRQFILSSKKLLLSDSGFYLCAWNQGRDTEAFFGQGTRLTVV.

The V call is TRBV4-1, the J call TRBJ2-3; 8 bases align to TRBD2. The V gene's germline CDR1 is MGHRA and CDR2 YSYEKL. V dropped 4 bases and J dropped 4; count of bases not matched to a gene: 7. The CDR3 is 15 amino acids. The CDR3 region has the DNA TGCGCCAGCAGCCGGATCAGCGGGAGTGCAGATACGCAGTATTTT. Protein: CASSRISGSADTQYF.

About this clonotype itself: This could be a read error, since a much larger clone is one nucleotide away. The V call is TRBV14, the J call TRBJ2-7; 8 nucleotides line up with TRBD1. There are 13 residues in the CDR3. Germline trimming cut 7 bases from V and 2 bases from J; bases unmatched to any gene: 4. Germline V gene sequence: CDR1 SGHDN, CDR2 FVKESK. The CDR3, as DNA: TGTGCCAGCAACCCGGACAGGGCCTACGAGCAGTACTTC. Residues: CASNPDRAYEQYF.

Turning to this clonotype: One junction end does not reproduce the germline sequence, and a read error may be involved. The chain is built from TRBV11-2 and TRBJ2-1; D possibly matches TRBD1 or TRBD2 (6 bases each). The V gene's germline CDR1 is SGHAT and CDR2 FQNNGV. CDR3 size: 15 residues. CDR3 sequence: CVSSHPDKGGNEQFF. The CDR3 DNA reads TGTGTCAGCAGCCACCCCGACAAGGGGGGAAATGAGCAGTTCTTC.

Remarks on this clonotype: A read error may produce the germline difference seen at one junction end. This chain uses TRBV5-4 with TRBJ1-5; possible D gene TRBD1, 6 bases. The CDR3 is made up of 16 amino acids. Germline CDR1 reads SGHNT; CDR2 reads YYREEE (reference sequence). The CDR3 reads CASSRWGAGPNQPQHF. The CDR3 nucleotides are TGTGCCAGCAGCCGTTGGGGGGCAGGTCCCAATCAGCCCCAACATTTT.

This rearrangement joins TRBV29-1 to TRBJ2-7, with 8 bases lining up with TRBD2. In germline, CDR1 is SQVTM, CDR2 ANQGSEA. The CDR3 length is 14 residues. CDR3 DNA sequence: TGCAGTGTTTTGACTAGCGTAACCTCCTACGAGCAGTACTTC. Protein: CSVLTSVTSYEQYF.

This clonotype was recorded a few times. The gene calls are TRBV7-8 and TRBJ2-3; weak D call: TRBD1 (5 bases). Germline V lookup: CDR1 SGHVS, CDR2 FQNEAQ. This CDR3 spans 15 amino acids. With 7 bases removed from V and 1 base from J, the gap between germline ends came to 15 bases. The CDR3 reads CASIGQTVRTDTQYF. Written as DNA, the CDR3 is TGTGCCAGCATTGGGCAGACAGTTCGCACAGATACGCAGTATTTT.

This clonotype showed up many times. This rearrangement joins TRBV11-1 to TRBJ2-1, with a possible D match to TRBD1 (6 bases). Trimming shortened V by 1 base and J by 2 bases, and 9 bases separated the two germline ends. From germline, CDR1 is SGHAT and CDR2 FQDESV (reference sequence). The CDR3 has 15 amino acids. CDR3 nucleotide sequence: TGTGCCAGCAGCTTAGGGCAGGGGCCCTACAATGAGCAGTTCTTC. Translated, it gives CASSLGQGPYNEQFF. The full variable domain, in which reference TRBV11-1 and TRBJ2-1 provide the parts outside the CDR3, is EAEVAQSPRYKITEKSQAVAFWCDPISGHATLYWYRQILGQGPELLVQFQDESVVDDSQLPKDRFSAERLKGVDSTLKIQPAELGDSAMYLCASSLGQGPYNEQFFGPGTRLTVL.

The chain is built from TRBV30 and TRBJ2-5; a weak D match, TRBD2 (5 bases). Germline V gene sequence: CDR1 GTSNPN, CDR2 SVGIG (reference sequence). CDR3 length: 14 residues. Trimming removed 2 bases at V and 5 bases at J, with 15 bases between. Here the CDR3 reads CAWSLSRGHETQYF. The CDR3 DNA reads as TGTGCCTGGAGTCTGAGCAGAGGGCACGAGACCCAGTACTTC.

The table lists this clonotype with a few counts. The chain employs TRBV7-8 and TRBJ2-3; D is undetermined. Between the trimmed V and J ends, which lost 6 bases and 6 bases, there was a span of 10 bases. The CDR3 has 12 residues. Germline assignment: CDR1 SGHVS and CDR2 FQNEAQ. CDR3 sequence (DNA): TGTGCCAGCAGACAAGAAGGGGATACGCAGTATTTT. As protein: CASRQEGDTQYF.

Worth noting for this clonotype: A read error is possible here, since a much larger clone lies one base away. This chain joins TRBV6-1 and TRBJ2-7, with D unclear. Germline V gene sequence: CDR1 MNHNS, CDR2 SASEGT. The CDR3 runs to 11 residues. The CDR3 DNA sequence: TGTGCCAGCAGTGAAGGTTTCGAGCATTACTTC. Translated, it gives CASSEGFEHYF.

This clonotype was detected only a few times. The rearrangement links TRBV11-2 to TRBJ2-2, with TRBD1 identical over 8 bases. J gave up 3 bases and V 8 bases, and 14 bases lay outside the gene matches. This CDR3 comprises 17 residues. The germline V gene encodes CDR1 SGHAT and CDR2 FQNNGV. As DNA, the CDR3 is TGTGCCAGCGCAGTTTCGGGCAGGGGGCTCGACACCGGGGAGCTGTTTTTT. Translated, it gives CASAVSGRGLDTGELFF.

The V and J genes are TRBV5-1 and TRBJ2-5; the match to TRBD2 covers 8 bases. Unmatched junction bases numbered 7, after V lost 6 bases and J lost 0 bases. This CDR3 has 15 residues. CDR1 is SGHRS, CDR2 YFSETQ, per germline. The CDR3 spells CASTLSGMYQETQYF. The CDR3 nucleotides are TGCGCCAGCACCCTTAGCGGGATGTACCAAGAGACCCAGTACTTC.

The chain combines TRBV11-2 with TRBJ2-5; 9 bases line up with TRBD1. There are 14 residues in the CDR3. Per the germline V gene, CDR1 is SGHAT and CDR2 is FQNNGV. Trimming at V came to 6 bases and at J to 2 bases, leaving 4 bases not matched to a gene. CDR3 DNA sequence: TGTGCCAGCAGTCAGACAGGGGGACAAGAGACCCAGTACTTC. Translated, it gives CASSQTGGQETQYF. Looking up the rest from reference TRBV11-2 and TRBJ2-5 gives the full variable domain: EAGVAQSPRYKIIEKRQSVAFWCNPISGHATLYWYQQILGQGPKLLIQFQNNGVVDDSQLPKDRFSAERLKGVDSTLKIQPAKLEDSAVYLCASSQTGGQETQYFGPGTRLLVL.

Concerning this clonotype itself: One end of the junction varies from germline; a read error may be responsible. CDR3 DNA: TGCGCCAGCAGCTTCACAGGGGAAGGGGGTGGCTGCACCTTC. Translation: CASSFTGEGGGCTF. V usage is TRBV5-1 and J usage is TRBJ1-2, with 7 bases identical to TRBD1. Germline CDR1 reads SGHRS; CDR2 reads YFSETQ. The CDR3 runs to 14 residues.

The chain is built from TRBV29-1 and TRBJ1-1; the match to TRBD1 covers 10 bases. CDR1 is SQVTM, CDR2 ANQGSEA, per germline. The CDR3 length is 13 residues. CDR3 sequence (DNA): TGCGGTTCCCGGGGACAGGGGAGCACTGAAGCTTTCTTT. It translates to CGSRGQGSTEAFF.

In its sample, this clonotype was seen once. No conserved phenylalanine or tryptophan is present at the end of the CDR3, so a read error is the likely explanation. V usage is TRBV11-2 and J usage is TRBJ2-1, with D uncertain. The germline gives CDR1 SGHAT, CDR2 FQNNGV. The CDR3 totals 14 residues. V was cut by 3 bases and J by 6 bases, with 12 bases left in between. The CDR3: CASSFWRNSNEQFL. The CDR3 DNA sequence: TGTGCCAGCAGCTTTTGGCGTAACTCCAATGAGCAGTTCCTC.

In the case of this clonotype: At one end the junction does not follow the germline gene, possibly because of a read error. The V and J genes are TRBV11-2 and TRBJ2-1, with TRBD2 identical over 7 bases. The CDR3 has 18 amino acids. Germline CDR1 is SGHAT and CDR2 is FQNNGV. CDR3 in DNA: TGTGCCAGCAGCTTAGAGGCGAGCGGGACTTTATTCTGCAATGATCAGTTCTTC. Amino acid sequence: CASSLEASGTLFCNDQFF. The full variable domain, rest sourced from reference TRBV11-2 and TRBJ2-1, is EAGVAQSPRYKIIEKRQSVAFWCNPISGHATLYWYQQILGQGPKLLIQFQNNGVVDDSQLPKDRFSAERLKGVDSTLKIQPAKLEDSAVYLCASSLEASGTLFCNDQFFGPGTRLTVL.

A word on this clonotype: The junction does not match germline at one end; this may be a read error. The genes are TRBV6-1 and TRBJ2-3, with TRBD2 matching 16 bases. The length of the CDR3 is 20 residues. Germline lookup yields CDR1 MNHNS and CDR2 SASEGT. The CDR3 DNA follows: TGTGCCAGCGGTGAACAGGGACTAGCGGGAGGGCCTAGGCCCACAGATACGCAGTATTTT. This translates into CASGEQGLAGGPRPTDTQYF.

J is TRBJ2-5 and V is TRBV6-1; 7 bases map to TRBD1. Trimming took 4 bases from V and 3 from J; bases not matched to a gene: 2. CDR1 is MNHNS, CDR2 SASEGT, per germline. The CDR3 has 13 amino acids. CDR3 coding DNA: TGTGCCAGCAGTGTACAGGGGAAAGAGACCCAGTACTTC. Encoded protein: CASSVQGKETQYF.

The gene calls are TRBV6-6 and TRBJ2-7, with TRBD1 identical over 8 bases. Germline V gene data show CDR1 as MNHNY and CDR2 as SVGAGI (reference sequence). The CDR3 is made up of 15 amino acids. V was clipped by 2 bases and J by 4 bases; unmatched bases: 7. The CDR3 DNA reads as TGTGCCAGCAGTTACAGGACAGGGTTAGGGTACGAGCAGTACTTC. Protein: CASSYRTGLGYEQYF.

For this clonotype: An end of the junction does not agree with germline; a read error may underlie this. The chain has TRBV2 and TRBJ2-3; D possibly corresponds to TRBD1 (5 bases). CDR1 is SNHLY and CDR2 is FYNNEI in the germline V gene. This CDR3 is built from 12 residues. The CDR3 bases are TGTGCCAGCAGGACGGACACAGATAGGCAGTATTTT. Protein: CASRTDTDRQYF.

As for this clonotype: Possible read error: a much larger clone is one base away. The J gene is TRBJ2-1, the V gene TRBV5-4, with TRBD2 identical over 9 bases. Germline V gene lookup returns CDR1 SGHNT and CDR2 YYREEE (reference sequence). The CDR3 contains 15 residues. CDR3 region: CASSLAAGGINERFF. CDR3 DNA sequence: TGTGCCAGCAGCTTGGCAGCGGGAGGTATTAATGAGCGGTTCTTC.

J is TRBJ2-2 and V is TRBV28, with a weak D call TRBD2 (5 bases). Germline values: CDR1 MDHEN, CDR2 SYDVKM. The CDR3 runs to 15 residues. Trimming left V 4 bases short and J 6 bases short, with 15 bases between. CDR3 DNA sequence: TGTGCCAGCAGTTCCCGGACTCCCGGGGCCGGGGAGCTGTTTTTT. Its translation is CASSSRTPGAGELFF. Using reference TRBV28 and TRBJ2-2 for the parts outside the CDR3, the full variable domain is DVKVTQSSRYLVKRTGEKVFLECVQDMDHENMFWYRQDPGLGLRLIYFSYDVKMKEKGDIPEGYSVSREKKERFSLILESASTNQTSMYLCASSSRTPGAGELFFGEGSRLTVL.